These 21 T cell receptor beta chains originate from one sample sequenced in a study of T cell responses to AZD1222 COVID-19 vaccine. Repertoires were generated with immunoSEQ multiplex PCR, while TCRdb's copy carries only in-frame clones and drops some. Of some 150,000 clones listed, just over 90% are singletons. The sample consisted of peripheral blood, taken on day 0 of MenACWY control vaccination. These receptors originate from an adult in good health.

This sequence joins TRBV29-1 and TRBJ1-2; no reliable D call. The CDR3 consists of 12 residues. Germline V lookup: CDR1 SQVTM, CDR2 ANQGSEA. Deletions cut 1 base from V and 7 bases from J, with 10 bases between. Here the CDR3 reads CSVEVPARGYTF. CDR3 sequence (DNA): TGCAGCGTTGAAGTCCCCGCGCGTGGCTACACCTTC.

The J gene is TRBJ2-7, the V gene TRBV5-4, with 9 bases identical to TRBD1. Germline V gives CDR1 SGHNT, CDR2 YYREEE (reference sequence). J gave up 3 bases and V 4 bases, and 5 bases lay outside the gene matches. The CDR3 extends over 14 amino acids. The CDR3 nucleotides are TGTGCCAGCAGCACGCCGGGACAGGGCTACGAGCAGTACTTC. Its translation is CASSTPGQGYEQYF. Variable domain in full (rest from reference TRBV5-4 and TRBJ2-7): ETGVTQSPTHLIKTRGQQVTLRCSSQSGHNTVSWYQQALGQGPQFIFQYYREEENGRGNFPPRFSGLQFPNYSSELNVNALELDDSALYLCASSTPGQGYEQYFGPGTRLTVT.

V is TRBV5-1 and J is TRBJ1-3; D is unclear. CDR1 SGHRS and CDR2 YFSETQ come from the germline V gene. Trimming left V 0 bases short and J 1 base short, with 8 bases between. The CDR3 extends over 15 amino acids. This CDR3 is CASSLGTSSGNTIYF. The DNA of the CDR3 is TGCGCCAGCAGCTTGGGGACTTCGTCTGGAAACACCATATATTTT.

The chain joins TRBV6-4 to TRBJ1-2, with D perhaps TRBD1 (5 bases). The germline CDR1 and CDR2 sequences are MRHNA and SNTAGT. This CDR3 contains 18 residues. V lost 8 bases and J lost 4, with 29 bases in between. The CDR3 is CASRPGPATAGNFYGYTF. The CDR3 coding sequence is TGTGCCAGCCGGCCCGGGCCAGCGACAGCCGGCAATTTCTATGGCTACACCTTC.

This clone was recorded once. The chain couples TRBV19 to TRBJ2-7; a weak D match, TRBD1 (7 bases). Germline V CDR1 and CDR2: LNHDA, SQIVND (reference sequence). V was shortened by 5 bases and J by 2 bases, with 13 bases between the two germline ends. The CDR3 is 14 amino acids. This CDR3 reads CASSGGTEAYEQYF. CDR3 DNA: TGTGCCAGTAGTGGAGGGACAGAAGCCTACGAGCAGTACTTC.

This CDR3 is CASSIRGGYTF. In DNA, the CDR3 is TGTGCCAGTAGTATAAGGGGTGGCTACACCTTC. The V and J genes are TRBV19 and TRBJ1-2; weak D call: TRBD1 (5 bases). This CDR3 comprises 11 residues. Trimming pared 2 bases from V and 7 bases from J, leaving 5 bases between. Germline CDR1 is LNHDA and CDR2 is SQIVND (reference sequence).

The V call is TRBV14, the J call TRBJ1-1; possibly TRBD1 for D (6 bases). In germline, CDR1 is SGHDN, CDR2 FVKESK. The CDR3 spans 15 residues. The V gene lost 4 bases and the J gene lost 4 bases, with 16 bases spanning the gap. The CDR3 protein is CASSRLGGGSTEAFF. The CDR3 DNA sequence: TGTGCCAGCAGCCGGTTGGGGGGCGGGAGCACTGAAGCTTTCTTT.

This sequence joins TRBV28 and TRBJ1-1; D is unresolved. Germline V gene sequence: CDR1 MDHEN, CDR2 SYDVKM. With 7 bases removed from V and 7 bases from J, the gap between germline ends came to 7 bases. The length of the CDR3 is 10 residues. Here the CDR3 DNA reads TGTGCCAGCATGGGGTTTGAAGCTTTCTTT. This translates into CASMGFEAFF.

The genes are TRBV6-1 and TRBJ1-1; D might be TRBD1 (6 bases). V was pared by 0 bases and J by 5 bases, with 10 bases between. Germline V CDR1 and CDR2: MNHNS, SASEGT. This CDR3 has 14 residues. The CDR3 DNA is TGTGCCAGCAGTGAAGCGGGAGGGGGGACTGAAGCTTTCTTT. Translated, it gives CASSEAGGGTEAFF.

The gene calls are TRBV5-1 and TRBJ2-3; TRBD1 agrees at 7 bases. V shed 4 bases, J shed 4 bases, and the junction held 6 bases outside the gene matches. This CDR3 contains 14 residues. Germline V lookup: CDR1 SGHRS, CDR2 YFSETQ. CDR3: CASSLRQGPDTQYF. The DNA of the CDR3 is TGCGCCAGCAGCCTCAGACAGGGACCAGATACGCAGTATTTT.

On this clone: A junction end diverges from the germline sequence, so it may reflect a read error. V and J are TRBV6-1 and TRBJ1-1; TRBD1 is a possible D gene (6 bases). The V gene's germline CDR1 is MNHNS and CDR2 SASEGT. The length of the CDR3 is 14 residues. The CDR3 sequence is CASSEEGTNTEAFF. The CDR3 nucleotides are TGTGCTAGCAGTGAAGAGGGGACAAACACTGAAGCTTTCTTT.

The chain employs TRBV7-9 and TRBJ1-1; D possibly corresponds to TRBD1 (5 bases). This CDR3 spans 14 amino acids. Trimming took off 3 bases at V and 5 bases at J, with 13 bases between the two ends. Germline V CDR1 and CDR2: SEHNR, FQNEAQ (reference sequence). The CDR3 DNA sequence: TGTGCCAGCAGCTTCGGACAACGGGGGACTGAAGCTTTCTTT. Translating it yields CASSFGQRGTEAFF.

This CDR3 is CASSLLVYEQYF. The CDR3 DNA is TGTGCCAGCAGCTTACTAGTTTACGAGCAGTACTTC. J is TRBJ2-7 and V is TRBV28, with D maybe TRBD2 (5 bases). From germline, CDR1 is MDHEN and CDR2 SYDVKM. V shed 6 bases and J shed 4 bases, with 10 bases lying between them. The CDR3 runs 12 residues.

This sequence joins TRBV30 and TRBJ2-5, with TRBD1 matching over 7 bases. This CDR3 region has 16 residues. The ends lost 0 bases at V and 2 bases at J; junction bases unmatched: 9. Germline CDR1 GTSNPN, CDR2 SVGIG (reference sequence). The CDR3 region is CAWSVLAGGRQETQYF. The CDR3 coding sequence is TGTGCCTGGAGTGTCTTGGCAGGGGGTCGGCAAGAGACCCAGTACTTC. Filled out from reference TRBV30 and TRBJ2-5, the complete variable domain reads SQTIHQWPATLVQPVGSPLSLECTVEGTSNPNLYWYRQAAGRGLQLLFYSVGIGQISSEVPQNLSASRPQDRQFILSSKKLLLSDSGFYLCAWSVLAGGRQETQYFGPGTRLLVL.

This clone has only one observation. The chain carries TRBV7-2 and TRBJ2-2; D perhaps matches TRBD2 (5 bases). The CDR3 consists of 17 residues. CDR1 is SGHTA, CDR2 FQGNSA, per germline. Trimming took 4 bases from V and 6 from J, leaving 21 bases between them. The CDR3 DNA follows: TGTGCCAGCAGCTCCCTTCCTGAGGGCTTCCTGTCCGGGGAGCTGTTTTTT. As protein: CASSSLPEGFLSGELFF.

The chain couples TRBV7-9 to TRBJ1-1; D might be TRBD1 (6 bases). The CDR3 loop spans 17 amino acids. Germline-derived CDR1 and CDR2 are SEHNR and FQNEAQ (reference sequence). Trimming took 2 bases from V and 5 from J, leaving 21 bases between them. The CDR3 DNA is TGTGCCAGCAGCTTATATGTGGCAGGGGAGAGTGGGACTGAAGCTTTCTTT. The encoded protein is CASSLYVAGESGTEAFF.

The chain has TRBV18 and TRBJ2-1, with a possible D match to TRBD1 (5 bases). The CDR3 sequence is 15 residues long. CDR1 KGHSH and CDR2 LQKENI come from the germline V gene. V was pared by 1 base and J by 5 bases, with 12 bases between. CDR3: CASSPRGLRDNEQFF. The DNA of the CDR3 is TGTGCCAGCTCACCACGGGGCCTTAGAGACAATGAGCAGTTCTTC.

This chain connects TRBV6-5 to TRBJ2-7, with D hard to call. V lost 6 bases to trimming and J lost 3 bases, with 6 bases between them. In germline, CDR1 is MNHEY, CDR2 SVGAGI. This CDR3 has 11 amino acids. The CDR3 spells CASRQNYEQYF. In DNA form, the CDR3 reads TGTGCCAGCAGACAGAACTACGAGCAGTACTTC.

J is TRBJ2-3 and V is TRBV3-1 (or the pseudogene TRBV3-2); 10 bases agree with TRBD2. Germline CDR1 reads LGHDT; CDR2 reads YNNKEL (reference sequence). V trimming: 0 bases; J trimming: 0 bases; junction bases outside the gene matches: 3. The CDR3 loop spans 17 amino acids. DNA of the CDR3: TGTGCCAGCAGCCAAGAAGGACTAGCGGCTAGCACAGATACGCAGTATTTT. Translating gives CASSQEGLAASTDTQYF.

The chain employs TRBV5-5 and TRBJ1-5; 9 positions match TRBD1. After removal of 2 bases from V and 6 bases from J, the junction contained 6 bases not matched to a gene. The germline CDR1 and CDR2 sequences are SGHKS and YYEKEE (reference sequence). This CDR3 is built from 15 residues. This CDR3 is CASSFTGGGGQPQHF. The CDR3 region has the DNA TGTGCCAGCAGCTTCACAGGGGGCGGGGGTCAGCCCCAGCATTTT.

V gene TRBV6-5 combines with J gene TRBJ2-7, with D uncertain. Germline CDR1 is MNHEY and CDR2 is SVGAGI. CDR3 size: 15 residues. V dropped 2 bases and J dropped 4 bases, with 15 bases sitting between them. CDR3 sequence reads: CASSYGGQPAYEQYF. CDR3 DNA: TGTGCCAGCAGTTACGGTGGGCAGCCCGCGTACGAGCAGTACTTC.